The sequence of this T cell receptor (beta chain) was determined in a study of breast tumors, draining lymph nodes, adjacent tissues. TCRdb independently ran MiXCR on the multiplex PCR reads; one entry per CDR3 protein. This table has 20,000 or so distinct CDR3 sequences, over 40% appearing once. CDR1 and CDR2 (germline): KGHDR, SFDVKD. The CDR3 spans 14 residues. V shed 12 bases and J 10 bases; nucleotides not matched to a gene: 12. Findings and caveats of the study: The lymph node origin of tumor T cells was framed as consistent with a hypothesis, not demonstrated.

Note on this clonotype: The antigen remains undetermined.

The clonotype was recovered from a female donor with breast cancer. Some clones in this sample may be carry-over from other donors' samples. The chain uses TRBV24-1 and TRBJ2-1; TRBD1 agrees at 12 bases. Sequencing was done on a sample of breast tumor tissue. The CDR3 loop reads CAAVRGQGAEEQFF. For the CDR3, the DNA is TGTGCCGCCGTCCGGGGACAGGGGGCTGAGGAGCAGTTCTTC.